Below are 17 T cell receptor beta chains sequenced from a single sample in a study of response to subunit inactivated influenza vaccine. Each CDR3 protein is one row after TCRdb ran MiXCR on the RT-PCR reads. Found here are hundreds of thousands of distinct CDR3 sequences, around 8% of them singletons; the top ten hold over 10%. Specimen: PBMCs from blood, collected approximately 25 months after vaccination. The receptors originated from a man between 50 and 69 years old who received an inactivated influenza vaccine.

This clonotype was seen many times. J is TRBJ1-2 and V is TRBV25-1, with TRBD1 matching over 9 bases. The germline V gene has CDR1 MGHDK and CDR2 SYGVNS. V gave up 8 bases and J gave up 1 base; unmatched junction bases: 2. The CDR3 contains 13 residues. CDR3 in amino acids: CASSTGGNYGYTF. The DNA for the CDR3 is TGTGCCAGCTCGACAGGGGGTAACTATGGCTACACCTTC.

At least ten counts were recorded for this clonotype. CDR3 amino acids: CASSQVPRLAGHGELFF. The CDR3, as DNA: TGCGCCAGCAGCCAAGTCCCAAGGCTAGCGGGACACGGGGAGCTGTTTTTT. The chain employs TRBV4-3 and TRBJ2-2, with 9 bases aligning to TRBD2. Germline trimming cut 1 base from V and 7 bases from J; bases unmatched to any gene: 10. From germline, CDR1 is LGHNA and CDR2 YSLEER. The CDR3 consists of 17 residues.

This CDR3 reads CASSRRTSGSTGELFF. The CDR3 region has the DNA TGTGCCAGCAGCCGACGGACTAGCGGGAGCACCGGGGAGCTGTTTTTT. The genes are TRBV7-6 and TRBJ2-2; 13 bases fit TRBD2. CDR1 and CDR2 from the germline V gene are SGHVS and FNYEAQ. The CDR3 length is 16 residues. The J segment lost 4 bases and the V segment lost 5 bases, leaving 4 bases of the junction unmatched.

Many counts were recorded for this clonotype. V is TRBV10-3 and J is TRBJ2-1, with 8 bases that match TRBD2. The CDR3 sequence is 15 residues long. Germline CDR1 and CDR2: ENHRY and SYGVKD. V trimming: 3 bases; J trimming: 2 bases; junction bases outside the gene matches: 3. CDR3 nucleotides: TGTGCCATCAGTGACCAGCGGGGGCCCTACAATGAGCAGTTCTTC. This codes for CAISDQRGPYNEQFF.

The CDR3 DNA reads TGCAGCGTTGCGGGACTAGCGGAAACTCGGACCTACGAGCAGTACTTC. It specifies CSVAGLAETRTYEQYF. The chain uses TRBV29-1 and TRBJ2-7, with 11 nucleotides matching TRBD2. V gave up 4 bases and J gave up 2 bases; unmatched junction bases: 10. CDR3 length equals 16 residues. Germline-derived CDR1 and CDR2 are SQVTM and ANQGSEA.

With regard to this clonotype: A much larger clonotype is one base distant, so this may be a read error. This CDR3 reads CSANSHTGELFF. For the CDR3, the DNA is TGCAGCGCCAACAGCCACACCGGGGAGCTGTTTTTT. The V and J genes are TRBV29-1 and TRBJ2-2; D is uncertain. Trimming took 7 bases from V and 3 from J, leaving 9 bases between them. Germline loops: CDR1 SQVTM, CDR2 ANQGSEA. The CDR3 length is 12 residues.

This clonotype has more than one count but fewer than ten. J is TRBJ2-4 and V is TRBV2; D may be TRBD1 or TRBD2 (5 bases each). CDR3 length: 13 residues. The V end lost 7 bases, the J end lost 6 bases, and 13 bases lay between the germline ends. The germline CDR1 and CDR2 sequences are SNHLY and FYNNEI. The CDR3 region is CASKGTIVNIQYF. In nucleotides, the CDR3 is TGTGCCAGCAAAGGGACCATTGTAAACATTCAGTACTTC.

The chain has TRBV6-2 or TRBV6-3 and TRBJ2-3; D gene ambiguous. Between the trimmed V and J ends, which lost 7 bases and 0 bases, there was a span of 11 bases. This CDR3 is 14 amino acids long. Germline CDR1 is MNHEY and CDR2 is SVGEGT. The CDR3 DNA reads as TGTGCCAGCAAAGCCAACGGGAGCACAGATACGCAGTATTTT. This gives the protein CASKANGSTDTQYF.

The CDR3 DNA reads as TGCGCCAGCAGTTCCCGGGGATTAAACTATGGCTACACCTTC. Its translation is CASSSRGLNYGYTF. The chain has TRBV5-1 and TRBJ1-2; no clear D. Germline assignment: CDR1 SGHRS and CDR2 YFSETQ. The germline V and J ends were trimmed by 5 bases and 2 bases, with 13 bases remaining between them. The CDR3 is 14 amino acids.

The chain has TRBV24-1 and TRBJ2-1, with 7 bases matching TRBD1. The CDR3 runs 13 residues. The V and J ends lost 9 bases and 2 bases, in that order; junction bases with no gene match: 3. Per the germline V gene, CDR1 is KGHDR and CDR2 is SFDVKD. The CDR3: CATYRGTYNEQFF. Here the CDR3 DNA reads TGTGCCACCTACAGGGGAACCTACAATGAGCAGTTCTTC.

This clonotype has a handful of counts. J is TRBJ2-2 and V is TRBV7-2, with TRBD1 matching 9 bases. Germline CDR1 SGHTA, CDR2 FQGNSA. V shed 2 bases, J shed 6 bases, and the junction held 4 bases outside the gene matches. The length of the CDR3 is 15 residues. CDR3 bases: TGTGCCAGCAGCTTAAGGGACAGGGCGGCCGGGGAGCTGTTTTTT. It yields the protein CASSLRDRAAGELFF.

V usage is TRBV7-6 and J usage is TRBJ2-4, with D perhaps given as TRBD1 or TRBD2 (6 bases each). Germline V CDR1 and CDR2: SGHVS, FNYEAQ. Trimming shortened V by 2 bases and J by 9 bases, and 11 bases separated the two germline ends. The CDR3 totals 13 residues. This CDR3 reads CASSLKGGSIQYF. DNA for the CDR3: TGTGCCAGCAGCTTAAAGGGGGGTTCCATTCAGTACTTC.

This clonotype was counted many times. The V gene is TRBV24-1, the J gene TRBJ2-1, with 7 bases fitting TRBD1. The V and J ends lost 3 bases and 7 bases, in that order; junction bases with no gene match: 2. The germline gives CDR1 KGHDR, CDR2 SFDVKD. The CDR3 runs to 13 residues. The CDR3: CATSDTGVNEQFF. CDR3 nucleotide sequence: TGTGCCACCAGTGATACAGGGGTGAATGAGCAGTTCTTC.

The chain couples TRBV27 to TRBJ1-6; D is perhaps TRBD1 (5 bases). The ends were cut back, 4 bases at V and 12 bases at J, with 19 bases in the middle. Germline values: CDR1 MNHEY, CDR2 SMNVEV (reference sequence). The CDR3 contains 15 residues. The CDR3: CASSSTQGIGGPLHF. The CDR3 region has the DNA TGTGCCAGCAGTTCCACTCAGGGCATTGGGGGACCCCTCCACTTT.

This clonotype was counted ten times or more. J is TRBJ2-2 and V is TRBV29-1; tentative D call: TRBD2 (6 bases). The length of the CDR3 is 14 residues. From germline, CDR1 is SQVTM and CDR2 ANQGSEA. V dropped 5 bases and J dropped 2 bases, with 12 bases sitting between them. The CDR3 DNA sequence: TGCAGCGTTTACGGGAGAAGTAACACCGGGGAGCTGTTTTTT. It is translated as CSVYGRSNTGELFF.

This clonotype was counted at least ten times. V usage is TRBV10-3 and J usage is TRBJ2-5; TRBD1 matches 7 bases. The CDR3 has 14 residues. The germline V gene has CDR1 ENHRY and CDR2 SYGVKD. Unmatched junction bases numbered 2, after V lost 2 bases and J lost 2 bases. CDR3 sequence reads: CAISEAGGQETQYF. The CDR3 nucleotides are TGTGCCATCAGTGAGGCAGGGGGACAAGAGACCCAGTACTTC.

This clonotype was seen only a few times. The chain employs TRBV7-6 and TRBJ2-1; D is tentatively TRBD1 or TRBD2 (5 bases each). The germline V gene has CDR1 SGHVS and CDR2 FNYEAQ. Trimming left V 4 bases short and J 1 base short, with 14 bases between. The CDR3 is made up of 16 amino acids. In DNA form, the CDR3 reads TGTGCCAGCAGCTCTCACGAGGGGATATCCTACAATGAGCAGTTCTTC. Translated: CASSSHEGISYNEQFF.